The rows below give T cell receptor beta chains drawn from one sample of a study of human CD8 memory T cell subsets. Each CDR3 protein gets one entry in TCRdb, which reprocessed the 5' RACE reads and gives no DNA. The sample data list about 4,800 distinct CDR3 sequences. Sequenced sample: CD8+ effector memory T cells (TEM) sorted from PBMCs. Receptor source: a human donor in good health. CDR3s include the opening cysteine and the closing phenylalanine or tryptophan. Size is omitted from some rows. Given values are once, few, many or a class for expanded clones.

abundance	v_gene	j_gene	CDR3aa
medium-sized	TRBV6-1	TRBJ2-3	CASSEGAGGPPDTQYF
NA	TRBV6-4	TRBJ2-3	CASSDAGGGSTDTQYF
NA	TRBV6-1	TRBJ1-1	CASSEKGENTEAFF
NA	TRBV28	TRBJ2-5	CASSFLGTGLEETQYF
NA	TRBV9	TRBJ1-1	CASSVGGMDTEAFF
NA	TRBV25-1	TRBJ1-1	CASSEGQVNTEAFF
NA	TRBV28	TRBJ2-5	CASSFGSGTIQYF
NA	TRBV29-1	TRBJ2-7	CSVWGASYEQYF
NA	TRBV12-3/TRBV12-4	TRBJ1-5	CASSGTTYLASNQPQHF
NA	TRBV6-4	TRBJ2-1	CASSPAEAGGHNEQFF
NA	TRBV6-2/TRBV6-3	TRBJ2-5	CASSYLDRGSETQYF
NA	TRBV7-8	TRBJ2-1	CASSATDRGYNEQFF
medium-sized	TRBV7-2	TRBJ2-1	CASSLRGLAGGPKYNEQFF
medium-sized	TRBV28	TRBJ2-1	CASSSSSDLLGEQFF
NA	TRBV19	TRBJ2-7	CASIPSRDVTYEQYF
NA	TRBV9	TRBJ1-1	CASSVVEGDTEAFF
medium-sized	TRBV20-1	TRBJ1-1	CSPTSGGAHTEAFF